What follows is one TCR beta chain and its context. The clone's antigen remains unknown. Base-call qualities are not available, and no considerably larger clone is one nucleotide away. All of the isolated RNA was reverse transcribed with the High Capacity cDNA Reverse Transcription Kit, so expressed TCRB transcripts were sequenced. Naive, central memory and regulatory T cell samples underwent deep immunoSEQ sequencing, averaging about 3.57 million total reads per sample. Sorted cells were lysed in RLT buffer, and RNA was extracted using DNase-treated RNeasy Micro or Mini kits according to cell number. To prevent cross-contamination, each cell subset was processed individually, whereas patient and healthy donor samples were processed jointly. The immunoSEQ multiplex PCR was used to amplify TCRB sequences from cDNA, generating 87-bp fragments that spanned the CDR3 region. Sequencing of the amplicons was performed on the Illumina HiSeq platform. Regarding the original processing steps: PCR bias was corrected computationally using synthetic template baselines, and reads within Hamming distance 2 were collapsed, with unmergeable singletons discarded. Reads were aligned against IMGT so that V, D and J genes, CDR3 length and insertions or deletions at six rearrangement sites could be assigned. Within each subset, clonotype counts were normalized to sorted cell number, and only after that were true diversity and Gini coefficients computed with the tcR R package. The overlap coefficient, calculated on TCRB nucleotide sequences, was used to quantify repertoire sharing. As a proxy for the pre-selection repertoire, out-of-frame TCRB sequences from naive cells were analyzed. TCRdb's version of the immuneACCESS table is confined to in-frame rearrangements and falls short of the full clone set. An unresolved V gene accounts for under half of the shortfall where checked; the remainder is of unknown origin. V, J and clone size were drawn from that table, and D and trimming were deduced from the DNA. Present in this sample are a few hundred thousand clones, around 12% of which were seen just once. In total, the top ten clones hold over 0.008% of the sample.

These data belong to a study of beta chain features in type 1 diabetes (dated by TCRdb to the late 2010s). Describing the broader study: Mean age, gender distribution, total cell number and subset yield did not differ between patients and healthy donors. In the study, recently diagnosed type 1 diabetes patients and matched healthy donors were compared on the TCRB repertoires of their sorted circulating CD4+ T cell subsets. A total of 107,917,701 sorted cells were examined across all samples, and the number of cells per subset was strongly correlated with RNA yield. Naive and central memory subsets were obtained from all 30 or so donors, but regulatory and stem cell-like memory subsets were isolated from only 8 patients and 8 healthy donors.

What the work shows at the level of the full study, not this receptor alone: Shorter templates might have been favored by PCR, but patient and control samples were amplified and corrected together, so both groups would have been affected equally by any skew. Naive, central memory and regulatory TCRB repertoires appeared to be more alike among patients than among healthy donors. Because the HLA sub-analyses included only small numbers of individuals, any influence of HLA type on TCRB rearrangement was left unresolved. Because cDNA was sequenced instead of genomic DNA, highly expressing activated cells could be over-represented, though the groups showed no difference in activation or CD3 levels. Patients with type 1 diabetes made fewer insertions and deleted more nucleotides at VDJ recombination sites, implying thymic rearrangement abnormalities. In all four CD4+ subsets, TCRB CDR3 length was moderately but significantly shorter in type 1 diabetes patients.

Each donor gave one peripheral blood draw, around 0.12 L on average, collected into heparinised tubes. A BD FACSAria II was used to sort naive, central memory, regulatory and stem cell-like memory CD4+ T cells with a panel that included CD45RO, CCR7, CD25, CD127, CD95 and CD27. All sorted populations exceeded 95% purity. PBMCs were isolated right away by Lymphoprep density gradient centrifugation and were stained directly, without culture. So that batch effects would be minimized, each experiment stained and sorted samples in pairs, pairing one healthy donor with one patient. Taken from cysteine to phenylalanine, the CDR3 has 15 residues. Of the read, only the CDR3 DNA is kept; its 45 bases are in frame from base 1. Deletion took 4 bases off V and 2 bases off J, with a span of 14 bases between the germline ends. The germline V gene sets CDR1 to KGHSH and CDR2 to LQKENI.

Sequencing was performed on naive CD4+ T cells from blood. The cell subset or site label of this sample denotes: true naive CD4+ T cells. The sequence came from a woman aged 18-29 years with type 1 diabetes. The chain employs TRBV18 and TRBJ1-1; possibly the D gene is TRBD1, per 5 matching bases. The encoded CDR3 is CASSLWGRENTEAFF. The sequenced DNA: TGTGCCAGCTCACTATGGGGCAGGGAAAACACTGAAGCTTTCTTT. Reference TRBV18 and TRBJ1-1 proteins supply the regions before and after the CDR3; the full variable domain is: NAGVMQNPRHLVRRRGQEARLRCSPMKGHSHVYWYRQLPEEGLKFMVYLQKENIIDESGMPKERFSAEFPKEGPSILRIQQVVRGDSAAYFCASSLWGRENTEAFFGQGTRLTVV.